A selection of T cell receptor beta chains follows, all from one sample in a study of Graves' ophthalmopathy and Graves' hyperthyroidism. TCRdb fed the multiplex PCR reads into MiXCR, producing one record per CDR3 protein. This sample yields about 410,000 distinct CDR3 sequences, of which approximately 20% are seen a single time; 1.5% to 2% belongs to the top ten. Sequenced input: peripheral blood. These receptors all come from a woman under 30 with Graves' ophthalmopathy. CDR3s leave out the opening cysteine and the closing phenylalanine or tryptophan.

V gene	J gene	CDR3 protein
TRBV6-2/TRBV6-3	TRBJ2-7	ASSPQVWRGPRNEQY
TRBV6-1	TRBJ1-6	ASSEHREPLH
TRBV9	TRBJ2-5	ASSVGGGSLYQETQY
TRBV28	TRBJ1-5	ASSQPQGDQPQH
TRBV7-2	TRBJ2-7	ASRISYEQY
TRBV20-1	TRBJ1-1	SARTGRNEAF
TRBV6-2/TRBV6-3	TRBJ2-7	ASSNPLKTGSYEQY
TRBV10-3	TRBJ1-2	ATLWTNGYT
TRBV28	TRBJ2-7	ASSLGGWYEQY
TRBV28	TRBJ2-2	ASSLSPRTLGELF
TRBV5-1	TRBJ2-7	ASSLVSVDYEQY
TRBV28	TRBJ2-5	ASSFSGYGQETQY
TRBV6-2/TRBV6-3	TRBJ2-5	ASSYTGETQY
TRBV10-3	TRBJ2-7	AISPDTSYEQY
TRBV6-1	TRBJ1-1	ASSDRGRLNTEAF
TRBV24-1	TRBJ2-1	ATRAVDNEQF
TRBV9	TRBJ1-1	ASKVENNPEAF
TRBV15	TRBJ2-2	ATSRDRSGEHTGELF
TRBV10-3	TRBJ1-2	AISDATGGYT
TRBV7-3	TRBJ1-2	ASSSQPGDGYT
TRBV20-1	TRBJ2-5	SATEGRWETQY
TRBV12-3/TRBV12-4	TRBJ2-7	ASTPDRVGEQY
TRBV4-3	TRBJ2-5	ASSQVLGAGETQY
TRBV30	TRBJ1-2	AWSHRVGGYT
TRBV12-3/TRBV12-4	TRBJ1-1	ASSLGSAGAGATEAF
TRBV6-5	TRBJ1-6	ASSYWGGARNSPLH
TRBV15	TRBJ2-5	ATSRTSEGAGYTQY
TRBV12-3/TRBV12-4	TRBJ1-6	ASSLPGQRNSPLH
TRBV19	TRBJ1-5	ASSGTGLVYQPQH
TRBV7-8	TRBJ2-7	ASSFVTGGYEQY
TRBV29-1	TRBJ1-1	SVTPMTGGNTEAF
TRBV11-2	TRBJ2-5	ASSPGGADKTQY
TRBV19	TRBJ1-1	ASSSMRTGFTEAF
TRBV4-2	TRBJ1-5	ASSQGQLDQPQH
TRBV19	TRBJ2-6	ASSILHNPSESSGANVLT
TRBV12-3/TRBV12-4	TRBJ2-5	ASSRTVAYQETKY
TRBV6-1	TRBJ2-7	ASRPGQGPYEQY
TRBV6-2/TRBV6-3	TRBJ1-2	ASSYVEGLANYGYT
TRBV6-5	TRBJ2-5	ASSYDGETTETQY
TRBV5-1	TRBJ1-2	ASSLDGGDYGYT
TRBV18	TRBJ2-7	ASSRLSGRGGYEQY
TRBV2	TRBJ1-5	ASSPEQGNQPQH
TRBV6-1	TRBJ2-7	ASNGRSYEQY
TRBV11-2	TRBJ1-1	ASSFVGVDTEAF
TRBV6-1	TRBJ2-5	ASGADRVRETQY
TRBV6-6	TRBJ2-2	ASTSSGGVTGELF
TRBV11-2	TRBJ1-1	ASSIRGSANTEAF
TRBV12-3/TRBV12-4	TRBJ1-2	ASSFSGWELYGYT
TRBV6-5	TRBJ1-1	ASSYGEGTEAF
TRBV11-2	TRBJ2-7	ASSRAEGLYEQY
TRBV6-1	TRBJ1-2	ASSFRQGEYYGYT
TRBV9	TRBJ2-3	ASSARGRPKSTDTQY
TRBV9	TRBJ1-1	ASSLQDRGTEAF
TRBV2	TRBJ2-2	ASSEAGTGELF
TRBV27	TRBJ1-1	ASSPTGGLDTEAF
TRBV6-1	TRBJ2-2	ASIPATGDGELF
TRBV11-1	TRBJ2-7	ASSPWGRAGRASYEQY
TRBV19	TRBJ2-7	ASSIRTSGRSYEQY
TRBV28	TRBJ1-1	ASTRGQGLSAF